This T cell receptor (beta chain) was captured in a study of post-analysis software for immune sequencing data. Unique molecular identifiers were carried by the TCR beta cDNA libraries. Via MiXCR, TCRdb re-called the PCR reads, giving one row per CDR3 protein. The table has a few hundred thousand distinct CDR3 sequences, 30% to 45% seen once. This clonotype has just a few counts. Sequenced: blood. The clonotype comes from a girl between 10 and 17 years old with multiple sclerosis.

The CDR3 loop reads CASSRDRVETQYF. CDR3 bases: TGTGCCAGCAGCCGCGACAGGGTAGAGACCCAGTACTTC. The chain carries TRBV6-5 and TRBJ2-5; 7 nucleotides line up with TRBD1. Germline CDR1 reads MNHEY; CDR2 reads SVGAGI. CDR3 length: 13 amino acids. With V trimmed by 6 bases and J by 4 bases, 5 bases remained unmatched.